This TCR beta chain stems from a study of molecular identifiers for immune sequencing clone quantification. CDR3 length: 17 amino acids. Trimming removed 4 bases from V and 1 base from J, with 18 bases in between. Germline V gene lookup returns CDR1 MGHRA and CDR2 YSYEKL. Study-level findings and limits: In naive cells, clones above 20 RNA copies held under 1% of molecules, whereas in effector cells they held over 99%.

This clonotype showed up many times. As yet, its antigen is unknown. Generation of bulk TCR libraries relied on previously described methods and listed TCR primers. TCRdb processed the PCR reads anew with MiXCR; each CDR3 protein has one entry. The sample records hundreds of thousands of distinct CDR3 sequences, about 21% being singletons. CD8+CD4-CCR7+CD45RA+ cells were sorted as naive CD8 T cells. The sequencing sample was made of naive CD8+ T cells from blood, with Jurkat cell RNA spiked in. The subset denotes: FACS-sorted CD8+CD4-CCR7+CD45RA+ naive T cells. The TCR was taken from a human donor in good health. Some libraries in this study had Jurkat cell RNA spiked in. The chain has TRBV4-1 and TRBJ2-3; no firm D call. DNA for the CDR3: TGCGCCAGCAGCCCCCGAGGATCCCCCTGGGGCACAGATACGCAGTATTTT. It is translated as CASSPRGSPWGTDTQYF.